Below, 28 T cell receptor beta chains from the same sample are listed, as sequenced in a study of blood T cell repertoires in COVID-19. Produced via immunoSEQ multiplex PCR; TCRdb's table is partial and in-frame only. Of approximately 70,000 clones listed, about 93% are singletons. Sequencing used peripheral blood. The receptor set was obtained from a human donor in a cohort sampled during active COVID-19.

This rearrangement joins TRBV6-5 to TRBJ1-2, with D unclear. The germline CDR1 and CDR2 sequences are MNHEY and SVGAGI. The length of the CDR3 is 13 residues. Deletions cut 2 bases from V and 7 bases from J, with 11 bases between. The DNA for the CDR3 is TGTGCCAGCAGTTACAAGTGGGAGGGTGGCTACACCTTC. This sequence encodes CASSYKWEGGYTF.

DNA for the CDR3: TGTGCCAGCAGTTACGGGACAGGGACCTATGGCTACACCTTC. It encodes CASSYGTGTYGYTF. The chain is built from TRBV27 and TRBJ1-2, with 9 bases aligning to TRBD1. CDR3 length equals 14 residues. Germline-derived CDR1 and CDR2 are MNHEY and SMNVEV (reference sequence). V shed 4 bases and J 4 bases; nucleotides not matched to a gene: 4.

This chain links TRBV11-2 with TRBJ1-1; D is unclear. The CDR3 totals 14 residues. The V gene's germline CDR1 is SGHAT and CDR2 FQNNGV. The V end was cut by 1 base, the J end by 6 bases, with 12 bases between. CDR3 sequence: CASSLGPYSPEAFF. CDR3 nucleotides: TGTGCCAGCAGCTTAGGCCCCTACTCCCCTGAAGCTTTCTTT. The whole variable domain, filled in from reference TRBV11-2 and TRBJ1-1, reads EAGVAQSPRYKIIEKRQSVAFWCNPISGHATLYWYQQILGQGPKLLIQFQNNGVVDDSQLPKDRFSAERLKGVDSTLKIQPAKLEDSAVYLCASSLGPYSPEAFFGQGTRLTVV.

For the CDR3, the DNA is TGTGCCAGCAGTGGGCGTCCCGGGACAGCATATAGCAATCAGCCCCAGCATTTT. Its protein is CASSGRPGTAYSNQPQHF. The V gene is TRBV27, the J gene TRBJ1-5, with 7 bases that match TRBD1. The CDR3 consists of 18 residues. In germline, CDR1 is MNHEY, CDR2 SMNVEV (reference sequence). The V and J ends lost 5 bases and 0 bases, in that order; junction bases with no gene match: 13.

The V gene is TRBV28, the J gene TRBJ1-2; TRBD1 is a possible D gene (6 bases). From germline, CDR1 is MDHEN and CDR2 SYDVKM. This CDR3 is 13 amino acids long. Trimming left V 7 bases short and J 4 bases short, with 13 bases between. The CDR3 reads CASNGQGSYGYTF. CDR3 nucleotide sequence: TGTGCCAGCAACGGGCAGGGGAGCTATGGCTACACCTTC.

This clone occurred once. The chain combines TRBV6-5 with TRBJ1-6; 7 nucleotides align to TRBD1. Germline-derived CDR1 and CDR2 are MNHEY and SVGAGI. This CDR3 spans 15 amino acids. V shed 6 bases and J 9 bases; nucleotides not matched to a gene: 11. CDR3 in amino acids: CASRPDRERGSPLHF. CDR3 sequence (DNA): TGTGCCAGCAGGCCCGACAGGGAGCGAGGTTCACCCCTCCACTTT.

The J gene is TRBJ2-1, the V gene TRBV7-2; the match to TRBD2 covers 7 bases. The germline V gene has CDR1 SGHTA and CDR2 FQGNSA. The CDR3 totals 16 residues. V lost 1 base to trimming and J lost 8 bases; unmatched junction nucleotides: 11. The CDR3: CASSLDAGLGVDEQFF. As DNA, the CDR3 is TGTGCCAGCAGCTTAGATGCAGGACTAGGGGTCGATGAGCAGTTCTTC.

The chain employs TRBV29-1 and TRBJ2-3, with 8 nucleotides matching TRBD1. The germline gives CDR1 SQVTM, CDR2 ANQGSEA. CDR3 length: 14 amino acids. J lost 1 base, V lost 8 bases, and 8 bases had no gene match. DNA of the CDR3: TGCAGCACCTCCGGGACAGGACGCACAGATACGCAGTATTTT. Protein sequence: CSTSGTGRTDTQYF.

The chain has TRBV2 and TRBJ2-7, with D uncertain. Germline CDR1 and CDR2: SNHLY and FYNNEI. This CDR3 has 15 residues. V was cut by 5 bases and J by 0 bases, with 14 bases left in between. The CDR3 sequence is CASSNLGPSSYEQYF. DNA for the CDR3: TGTGCCAGCAGTAATCTGGGCCCCAGCTCCTACGAGCAGTACTTC. Full variable domain (outside the CDR3, taken from reference TRBV2 and TRBJ2-7): EPEVTQTPSHQVTQMGQEVILRCVPISNHLYFYWYRQILGQKVEFLVSFYNNEISEKSEIFDDQFSVERPDGSNFTLKIRSTKLEDSAMYFCASSNLGPSSYEQYFGPGTRLTVT.

V and J are TRBV18 and TRBJ2-7; TRBD1 is a possible D gene (6 bases). The germline V gene has CDR1 KGHSH and CDR2 LQKENI. The CDR3 totals 18 residues. Trimming shortened V by 3 bases and J by 5 bases, and 26 bases separated the two germline ends. CDR3 protein: CASSPRALGGPFWNEQYF. CDR3 coding DNA: TGTGCCAGCTCACCTCGGGCTCTAGGGGGTCCCTTCTGGAACGAGCAGTACTTC.

The chain recombines TRBV27 with TRBJ1-4; TRBD1 is a possible D gene (5 bases). Between the trimmed V and J ends, which lost 0 bases and 6 bases, there was a span of 14 bases. The CDR3 is 16 amino acids. The germline V gene has CDR1 MNHEY and CDR2 SMNVEV (reference sequence). CDR3 nucleotide sequence: TGTGCCAGCAGTTTATCCCAGACAGCCCATTATGAAAAACTGTTTTTT. Translated: CASSLSQTAHYEKLFF.

J is TRBJ1-6 and V is TRBV5-4; possible D gene TRBD1, 5 bases. Germline CDR1 is SGHNT and CDR2 is YYREEE (reference sequence). This CDR3 is built from 17 residues. V lost 0 bases and J lost 6, with 16 bases in between. In DNA, the CDR3 is TGTGCCAGCAGCTTGGCCCCGGGGGGACTCCTTAATTCACCCCTCCACTTT. This gives the protein CASSLAPGGLLNSPLHF.

Here the CDR3 reads CASSAGTGSYGYTF. The CDR3 nucleotides read TGCGCCAGCAGCGCGGGGACAGGGTCTTATGGCTACACCTTC. V usage is TRBV10-1 and J usage is TRBJ1-2, with 9 bases aligning to TRBD1. Trimming at V came to 6 bases and at J to 5 bases, leaving 7 bases not matched to a gene. Germline V lookup: CDR1 WNHNN, CDR2 SYGVQD (reference sequence). The CDR3 is made up of 14 amino acids.

The chain uses TRBV14 and TRBJ1-2, with D possibly matching TRBD1 (5 bases). The germline V gene has CDR1 SGHDN and CDR2 FVKESK. V was cut by 6 bases and J by 5 bases, with 25 bases left in between. This CDR3 spans 17 amino acids. The CDR3 DNA is TGTGCCAGCAGTTACGGGACTTTGCGGGCGGAGGCTTATGGCTACACCTTC. Its translation is CASSYGTLRAEAYGYTF.

The chain joins TRBV11-2 to TRBJ1-6; D perhaps matches TRBD1 (6 bases). Germline V gene data show CDR1 as SGHAT and CDR2 as FQNNGV. V was shortened by 11 bases and J by 9 bases, with 26 bases between the two germline ends. The CDR3 has 16 amino acids. CDR3 sequence: CAGQRGRAGDTSPLHF. Here the CDR3 DNA reads TGTGCCGGGCAAAGGGGACGGGCCGGGGACACTTCACCCCTCCACTTT.

The chain employs TRBV6-1 and TRBJ1-2; D is unresolved. CDR1 and CDR2 from the germline V gene are MNHNS and SASEGT. This CDR3 region has 12 residues. The ends were cut back, 3 bases at V and 3 bases at J, with 5 bases in the middle. The CDR3, as DNA: TGTGCCAGCAGTGACAGTTACTATGGCTACACCTTC. It translates to CASSDSYYGYTF.

The rearrangement links TRBV5-1 to TRBJ2-7, with a possible D match to TRBD2 (5 bases). With 0 bases removed from V and 1 base from J, the gap between germline ends came to 11 bases. Germline V gene data show CDR1 as SGHRS and CDR2 as YFSETQ. CDR3 size: 15 residues. DNA of the CDR3: TGCGCCAGCAGCTTGGGGTCAGGAGGATCCTACGAGCAGTACTTC. Translating gives CASSLGSGGSYEQYF.

The table lists this clone with a count of one. The V gene is TRBV5-4, the J gene TRBJ2-2, with D maybe TRBD1 (6 bases). Germline CDR1 SGHNT, CDR2 YYREEE (reference sequence). V dropped 4 bases and J dropped 0 bases, with 16 bases sitting between them. The CDR3 consists of 17 residues. DNA for the CDR3: TGTGCCAGCAGCCCGCGGAGGAACAGGGCGAACACCGGGGAGCTGTTTTTT. The encoded protein is CASSPRRNRANTGELFF.

V usage is TRBV3-1 (or the pseudogene TRBV3-2) and J usage is TRBJ1-6; no clear D. V was cut by 2 bases and J by 7 bases, with 15 bases left in between. The CDR3 consists of 16 residues. Germline values: CDR1 LGHDT, CDR2 YNNKEL (reference sequence). The CDR3 DNA is TGTGCCAGCAGCCAATCGACCAATTCAGGCAATTCACCCCTCCACTTT. This gives the protein CASSQSTNSGNSPLHF.

The chain has TRBV9 and TRBJ2-7; TRBD2 aligns across 10 bases. The CDR3 covers 14 residues. The trim removed 0 bases at V and 5 bases at J, leaving 2 bases unmatched. CDR1 is SGDLS, CDR2 YYNGEE, per germline. The CDR3: CASSVGLAGDEQYF. CDR3 nucleotide sequence: TGTGCCAGCAGCGTAGGGCTAGCGGGGGACGAGCAGTACTTC.

The gene calls are TRBV4-1 and TRBJ2-7; possible D gene TRBD2, 7 bases. Germline V gene data show CDR1 as MGHRA and CDR2 as YSYEKL. The CDR3 has 17 residues. V lost 0 bases and J 2 bases, leaving 17 bases between the germline ends. CDR3 region: CASSQESSGAGAYEQYF. In DNA, the CDR3 is TGCGCCAGCAGCCAAGAATCCTCAGGGGCGGGGGCCTACGAGCAGTACTTC.

V and J are TRBV5-1 and TRBJ1-6, with a possible D match to TRBD1 (6 bases). V dropped 4 bases and J dropped 2 bases, with 10 bases sitting between them. The CDR3 sequence is 15 residues long. Germline assignment: CDR1 SGHRS and CDR2 YFSETQ. As DNA, the CDR3 is TGCGCCAGCAGCCCCACAGGGCCCTATAATTCACCCCTCCACTTT. As protein: CASSPTGPYNSPLHF.

The chain has TRBV5-1 and TRBJ2-7; D is unclear. This CDR3 region has 14 residues. Trimming stripped 0 bases from V and 3 bases from J, with 10 bases between. The germline CDR1 and CDR2 sequences are SGHRS and YFSETQ. CDR3 sequence (DNA): TGCGCCAGCAGCTTGGAACGCAGGTTCTACGAGCAGTACTTC. Residues: CASSLERRFYEQYF.

V usage is TRBV28 and J usage is TRBJ2-7, with D possibly matching TRBD2 (6 bases). Per the germline V gene, CDR1 is MDHEN and CDR2 is SYDVKM. CDR3 length: 14 residues. V was pared by 7 bases and J by 4 bases, with 17 bases between. The CDR3 spells CASTLRAGPYEQYF. The CDR3 nucleotides read TGTGCCAGCACCCTAAGGGCGGGGCCTTACGAGCAGTACTTC.

This chain uses TRBV2 with TRBJ1-1; 10 positions agree with TRBD1. The CDR3 runs to 15 residues. V lost 8 bases to trimming and J lost 2 bases; unmatched junction nucleotides: 8. In germline, CDR1 is SNHLY, CDR2 FYNNEI. CDR3 coding DNA: TGTGCCAGCCCCAGACAGGGGGCTGGTAACACTGAAGCTTTCTTT. It encodes CASPRQGAGNTEAFF.

V and J are TRBV18 and TRBJ1-5; 7 bases are a match to TRBD1. The CDR3 runs 18 residues. The V gene end was trimmed by 5 bases and the J gene end by 1 base; junction bases not matched to a gene: 14. The germline gives CDR1 KGHSH, CDR2 LQKENI. CDR3 amino acids: CASSATGPPLPSNQPQHF. Here the CDR3 DNA reads TGTGCCAGCTCAGCGACAGGGCCTCCCCTCCCCAGCAATCAGCCCCAGCATTTT.

J is TRBJ1-3 and V is TRBV5-1; a possible D gene is TRBD1 (5 bases). The CDR3 totals 14 residues. Germline V CDR1 and CDR2: SGHRS, YFSETQ. Trimming removed 5 bases at V and 4 bases at J, with 13 bases between. The CDR3 sequence: CASRPFGGGNTIYF. The CDR3 nucleotides are TGCGCCAGCAGACCCTTCGGGGGAGGAAACACCATATATTTT.

This clone was seen a single time. Here the CDR3 reads CASSLAGSNYGYTF. The CDR3 DNA follows: TGCGCCAGCAGCTTGGCCGGTTCCAACTATGGCTACACCTTC. The gene calls are TRBV5-1 and TRBJ1-2, with unresolved D. The CDR3 is 14 amino acids. The germline V and J ends were trimmed by 0 bases and 2 bases, with 8 bases remaining between them. Germline loops: CDR1 SGHRS, CDR2 YFSETQ.